This entry lists 23 T cell receptor beta chains sequenced from one sample in a study of T cells in Graves' hyperthyroidism and ophthalmopathy. RNA transcripts served as the template for amplifying TCR beta CDR3 regions. Using the HTBI primer set, a first-round RT-PCR was run on the TCR CDR3. TCRdb ran MiXCR on the multiplex PCR reads and lists one entry per CDR3 protein. The data contain about 500,000 distinct CDR3 sequences, 16% of them seen just once; the ten biggest clones take up under 20%. The sequencing sample was made of blood. These TCRs come from a woman between 18 and 30 years old with Graves' hyperthyroidism.

V usage is TRBV6-1 and J usage is TRBJ2-5; 10 bases match TRBD2. The germline gives CDR1 MNHNS, CDR2 SASEGT. The junction had 6 bases not matched to a gene; V was cut back by 7 bases and J by 1 base. The CDR3 runs to 15 residues. CDR3 in amino acids: CASNPTSGSQETQYF. The CDR3 DNA reads as TGTGCCAGCAACCCGACTAGCGGGTCCCAAGAGACCCAGTACTTC.

This clonotype was seen ten or more times. This chain connects TRBV20-1 to TRBJ2-7, with 10 bases that match TRBD2. After removal of 1 base from V and 4 bases from J, the junction contained 7 bases not matched to a gene. Germline V gives CDR1 DFQATT, CDR2 SNEGSKA (reference sequence). This CDR3 has 15 amino acids. The CDR3 reads CSARGRLAGAYEQYF. In DNA form, the CDR3 reads TGCAGTGCTAGAGGCCGCCTAGCGGGAGCTTACGAGCAGTACTTC.

The chain uses TRBV7-9 and TRBJ2-7, with D uncertain. CDR3 length: 12 amino acids. CDR1 is SEHNR, CDR2 FQNEAQ, per germline (reference sequence). Trimming pared 5 bases from V and 4 bases from J, leaving 9 bases between. This chain's CDR3 is CASSDKLYEQYF. The CDR3 DNA reads as TGTGCCAGCAGCGATAAGTTGTACGAGCAGTACTTC.

A few counts support this clonotype. The chain uses TRBV19 and TRBJ1-5; D possibly corresponds to TRBD1 (6 bases). Germline V gene lookup returns CDR1 LNHDA and CDR2 SQIVND (reference sequence). V was clipped by 6 bases and J by 1 base, with 13 bases between them. The CDR3 runs 15 residues. In nucleotides, the CDR3 is TGTGCCAGTAGAAAGAGGCAGGGGAGCAATCAGCCCCAGCATTTT. This encodes CASRKRQGSNQPQHF.

This clonotype was recorded a few times. V and J are TRBV6-1 and TRBJ2-7; D might be TRBD2 (6 bases). Trimming stripped 7 bases from V and 6 bases from J, with 19 bases between. This CDR3 spans 14 amino acids. CDR1 and CDR2 (germline): MNHNS, SASEGT. As DNA, the CDR3 is TGTGCCAGCAAAGAAAGGGCGGGGCCGAGCGAGCAGTACTTC. Translation gives CASKERAGPSEQYF.

CDR3: CASSLNAYYGYTF. CDR3 nucleotides: TGCGCCAGCAGCTTGAACGCCTACTATGGCTACACCTTC. The chain carries TRBV5-1 and TRBJ1-2; unclear D gene. Trimming took 1 base from V and 3 from J, leaving 7 bases between them. The CDR3 contains 13 residues. The germline gives CDR1 SGHRS, CDR2 YFSETQ.

Many counts were recorded for this clonotype. The rearrangement uses TRBV6-1 and TRBJ2-7; possible D gene TRBD1, 8 bases. CDR1 and CDR2 from the germline V gene are MNHNS and SASEGT. V was trimmed by 5 bases and J by 2 bases, leaving 16 bases between them. This CDR3 is built from 15 residues. The CDR3 DNA sequence: TGTGCCAGCAGTCCCACAGGGGGGGGAACCTACGAGCAGTACTTC. It codes for CASSPTGGGTYEQYF.

This clonotype was picked up a small number of times. The rearrangement links TRBV4-3 to TRBJ2-4; D possibly uses TRBD1 or TRBD2 (5 bases each). CDR1 is LGHNA and CDR2 is YSLEER in the germline V gene. CDR3 size: 20 residues. V was trimmed by 1 base and J by 5 bases, leaving 27 bases between them. Here the CDR3 reads CASSQVRTRGSPLRQNIQYF. As DNA, the CDR3 is TGCGCCAGCAGCCAAGTACGGACACGGGGTTCTCCCCTGCGCCAAAACATTCAGTACTTC.

In this sample, this clonotype turned up many times. V is TRBV6-2 or TRBV6-3 and J is TRBJ1-2; possible D gene TRBD1, 5 bases. V gave up 9 bases and J gave up 4 bases, with 9 bases separating them. The CDR3 length is 11 residues. Per the germline V gene, CDR1 is MNHEY and CDR2 is SVGEGT. This chain's CDR3 is CASRGIYGYTF. The CDR3 DNA sequence: TGTGCCAGTCGGGGGATCTATGGCTACACCTTC.

This sequence joins TRBV24-1 and TRBJ2-3; TRBD1 matches at 8 bases. The V gene's germline CDR1 is KGHDR and CDR2 SFDVKD. The CDR3 length is 15 residues. Trimming cost V 4 bases and J 4 bases; bases outside gene matches: 6. The CDR3 protein is CATSDWTGSADTQYF. In DNA, the CDR3 is TGTGCCACCAGTGACTGGACAGGGTCGGCAGATACGCAGTATTTT.

This clonotype showed up just a few times. The chain couples TRBV19 to TRBJ2-5; D not certain. The V gene lost 1 base and the J gene lost 2 bases, with 5 bases spanning the gap. Germline CDR1 reads LNHDA; CDR2 reads SQIVND (reference sequence). The CDR3 has 13 residues. The CDR3 loop is CASSIGRQETQYF. CDR3 bases: TGTGCCAGTAGTATAGGACGTCAAGAGACCCAGTACTTC.

A few counts support this clonotype. The rearrangement joins TRBV14 to TRBJ2-5; a possible D gene is TRBD1 (6 bases). Trimming took off 0 bases at V and 2 bases at J, with 16 bases between the two ends. This CDR3 region has 17 residues. Germline V gene sequence: CDR1 SGHDN, CDR2 FVKESK. CDR3 sequence: CASSQEQGPRGQETQYF. In DNA, the CDR3 is TGTGCCAGCAGCCAAGAACAGGGCCCTAGGGGTCAAGAGACCCAGTACTTC.

This clonotype was seen a handful of times. The DNA of the CDR3 is TGTGCCAGCAGTTCCGACTTCTCCGAGCAGTACTTC. This encodes CASSSDFSEQYF. The rearrangement joins TRBV6-5 to TRBJ2-7; unclear D gene. With 4 bases removed from V and 6 bases from J, the gap between germline ends came to 10 bases. The CDR3 covers 12 residues. CDR1 is MNHEY and CDR2 is SVGAGI in the germline V gene.

This clonotype was seen many times. The chain uses TRBV6-5 and TRBJ2-5; D unresolved. The V gene lost 0 bases and the J gene lost 4 bases, with 6 bases spanning the gap. CDR1 is MNHEY, CDR2 SVGAGI, per germline. This CDR3 has 13 residues. CDR3 in amino acids: CASSYSYGETQYF. DNA of the CDR3: TGTGCCAGCAGTTACTCATATGGAGAGACCCAGTACTTC.

This clonotype was counted at least ten times. The J gene is TRBJ1-2, the V gene TRBV3-1; D not certain. Trimming cost V 2 bases and J 8 bases, with 6 bases left between them. The CDR3 has 11 amino acids. The germline V gene encodes CDR1 LGHDT and CDR2 YNNKEL (reference sequence). The CDR3 nucleotides are TGTGCCAGCAGCCAACTCTGGGGCTACACCTTC. Protein sequence: CASSQLWGYTF. Full variable domain (missing parts from reference TRBV3-1 and TRBJ1-2): DTAVSQTPKYLVTQMGNDKSIKCEQNLGHDTMYWYKQDSKKFLKIMFSYNNKELIINETVPNRFSPKSPDKAHLNLHINSLELGDSAVYFCASSQLWGYTFGSGTRLTVV.

This clonotype was counted a few times. This chain joins TRBV25-1 and TRBJ1-5, with TRBD1 as a possible D gene (5 bases). Between the trimmed V and J ends, which lost 1 base and 11 bases, there was a span of 15 bases. The CDR3 length is 14 residues. The germline V gene encodes CDR1 MGHDK and CDR2 SYGVNS. This CDR3 reads CASSESGGSEAQHF. The DNA of the CDR3 is TGTGCCAGCAGTGAATCCGGGGGAAGTGAAGCCCAGCATTTT.

This clonotype was seen more than once but under ten times. CDR3 protein: CASVGALETQYF. In nucleotides, the CDR3 is TGTGCCAGCGTGGGGGCTCTAGAGACCCAGTACTTC. V usage is TRBV2 and J usage is TRBJ2-5; tentatively, D is TRBD1 (6 bases). V lost 8 bases and J lost 4, with 11 bases in between. The CDR3 is made up of 12 amino acids. The V gene's germline CDR1 is SNHLY and CDR2 FYNNEI.

This clonotype was recorded many times. The V call is TRBV24-1, the J call TRBJ2-1; maybe TRBD1 (8 bases). Looked up from germline, CDR1 is KGHDR and CDR2 is SFDVKD. The V end lost 3 bases, the J end lost 4 bases, and 18 bases lay between the germline ends. The CDR3 loop spans 17 amino acids. CDR3 amino acids: CATSDKHRGGGYNEQFF. The CDR3 DNA follows: TGTGCCACCAGTGATAAGCACAGGGGGGGGGGTTACAATGAGCAGTTCTTC.

The J gene is TRBJ2-1, the V gene TRBV19, with D possibly TRBD1 on 6 matching bases. V was cut by 6 bases and J by 0 bases, with 12 bases left in between. Germline values: CDR1 LNHDA, CDR2 SQIVND (reference sequence). This CDR3 is built from 15 residues. CDR3 loop: CASREDSSSYNEQFF. CDR3 bases: TGTGCCAGTAGGGAGGACAGTAGCTCCTACAATGAGCAGTTCTTC.

This clonotype turned up a few times. The rearrangement uses TRBV12-3 or TRBV12-4 and TRBJ1-3; D unclear. V dropped 7 bases and J dropped 4 bases, with 14 bases sitting between them. The CDR3 has 14 amino acids. CDR3 protein: CASNRAALGNTIYF. CDR3 in DNA: TGTGCCAGCAACCGGGCGGCTCTGGGAAACACCATATATTTT.

In regard to this clonotype: A much larger clone differs from this one at a single base, so this may be a read error. This sequence joins TRBV12-3 or TRBV12-4 and TRBJ1-3, with D tentatively TRBD1 (5 bases). This CDR3 has 16 residues. Trimming cost V 6 bases and J 3 bases, with 18 bases left between them. In nucleotides, the CDR3 is TGTGCCAGCAGGTCGCCCAGGGATCTCTATGGAAACACCATATATTTT. It specifies CASRSPRDLYGNTIYF.

The V gene is TRBV29-1, the J gene TRBJ2-3; the D is unclear. This CDR3 spans 12 amino acids. V lost 6 bases and J 4 bases, leaving 11 bases between the germline ends. Germline V gene data show CDR1 as SQVTM and CDR2 as ANQGSEA. DNA of the CDR3: TGCAGCGTGGGTGATGGGTCAGATACGCAGTATTTT. Protein: CSVGDGSDTQYF.

Remarks on this clonotype: Compared with germline, one end of the junction differs, possibly owing to a read error. The chain uses TRBV11-2 and TRBJ1-2; D may be TRBD1 (6 bases). This CDR3 has 15 residues. Germline V gene data show CDR1 as SGHAT and CDR2 as FQNNGV. CDR3 bases: TGTGCCAGCAGCCCCCGGCGGGGGGCACTGGATGGCTACGCCTTC. Translation gives CASSPRRGALDGYAF.